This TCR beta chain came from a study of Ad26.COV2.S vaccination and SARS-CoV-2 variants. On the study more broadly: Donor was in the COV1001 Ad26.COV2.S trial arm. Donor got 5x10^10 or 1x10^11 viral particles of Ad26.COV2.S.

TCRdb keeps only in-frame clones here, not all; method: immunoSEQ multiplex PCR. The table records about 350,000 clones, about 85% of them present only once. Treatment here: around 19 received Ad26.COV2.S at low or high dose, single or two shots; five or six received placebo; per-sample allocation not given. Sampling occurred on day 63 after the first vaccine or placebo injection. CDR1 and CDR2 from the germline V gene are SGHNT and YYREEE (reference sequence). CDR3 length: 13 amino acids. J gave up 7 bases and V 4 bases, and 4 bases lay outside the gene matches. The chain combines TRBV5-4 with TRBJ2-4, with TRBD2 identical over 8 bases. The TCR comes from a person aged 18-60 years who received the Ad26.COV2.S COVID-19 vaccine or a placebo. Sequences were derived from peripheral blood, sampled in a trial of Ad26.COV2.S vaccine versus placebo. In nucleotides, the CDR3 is TGTGCCAGCAGCGCGGGGGGCATTAACATTCAGTACTTC. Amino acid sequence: CASSAGGINIQYF.